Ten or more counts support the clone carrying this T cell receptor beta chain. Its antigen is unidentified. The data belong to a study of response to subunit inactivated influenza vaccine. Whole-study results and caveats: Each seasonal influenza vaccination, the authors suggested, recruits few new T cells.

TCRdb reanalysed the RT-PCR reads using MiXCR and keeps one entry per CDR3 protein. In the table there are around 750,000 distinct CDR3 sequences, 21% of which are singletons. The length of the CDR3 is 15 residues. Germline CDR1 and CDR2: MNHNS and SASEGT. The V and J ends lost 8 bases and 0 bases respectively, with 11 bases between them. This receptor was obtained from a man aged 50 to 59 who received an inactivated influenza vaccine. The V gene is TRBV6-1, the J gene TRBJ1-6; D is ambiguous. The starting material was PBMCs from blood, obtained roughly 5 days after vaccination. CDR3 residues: CASHHWSSYNSPLHF. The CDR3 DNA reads TGTGCCAGCCACCACTGGAGCTCCTATAATTCACCCCTCCACTTT.